The present entry profiles one TCR beta chain with its context. The data were taken from a study of blood T cell repertoires in COVID-19. At the level of the study: Specimens from acute and convalescent COVID-19 originated in the United States, Italy and Spain. PBMCs, B-cell-depleted T cells, or T cells were the source of the cDNA or gDNA that made up the material.

Original data processing: Cell counts per sample came from amplifying reference gene primers. Profiled with immunoSEQ multiplex PCR; TCRdb holds only in-frame clones, not every one. V and J calls and clone size come straight from that table; D and trimming were deduced from the DNA. The sample carries some 210,000 clones, 84% recorded once. The germline V gene has CDR1 SGDLS and CDR2 YYNGEE. The CDR3 is 15 residues long. J lost 4 bases, V lost 4 bases, and 5 bases had no gene match. This TCR was sampled from a woman aged 70-85 years with active or convalescent COVID-19. Input material: peripheral blood. This sequence joins TRBV9 and TRBJ2-1, with TRBD2 matching 10 bases. DNA of the CDR3: TGTGCCAGCAGCTACGGACTAGCGGCATACAATGAGCAGTTCTTC. This translates into CASSYGLAAYNEQFF.